A single sample gave rise to the 27 T cell receptor beta chains below, sequenced in a study of blood T cell repertoires in COVID-19. The table came from immunoSEQ multiplex PCR; TCRdb's copy has only in-frame clones and leaves some out. The data contain 150,000 to 200,000 clones, around 89% of them singletons. The specimen sequenced was peripheral blood. The origin of the receptors is a human donor in a cohort sampled during active COVID-19.

The chain links TRBV15 to TRBJ2-3, with TRBD2 matching over 7 bases. The germline V gene has CDR1 LNHNV and CDR2 YYDKDF (reference sequence). The CDR3 is made up of 18 amino acids. Trimming cost V 0 bases and J 0 bases; bases outside gene matches: 9. The CDR3 bases are TGTGCCACCAGCAGAGATGTGCTAGCGGAAGATAGCACAGATACGCAGTATTTT. It specifies CATSRDVLAEDSTDTQYF.

The genes are TRBV2 and TRBJ2-3, with a possible D match to TRBD1 (5 bases). The CDR3 totals 15 residues. The germline V gene encodes CDR1 SNHLY and CDR2 FYNNEI. V was cut by 0 bases and J by 3 bases, with 10 bases left in between. CDR3 sequence reads: CASSEARRATDTQYF. In DNA form, the CDR3 reads TGTGCCAGCAGTGAAGCTCGCAGGGCAACAGATACGCAGTATTTT.

The J gene is TRBJ2-5, the V gene TRBV27; D gene ambiguous. The CDR3 is 12 residues long. V was pared by 5 bases and J by 4 bases, with 8 bases between. The germline V gene has CDR1 MNHEY and CDR2 SMNVEV (reference sequence). CDR3 DNA: TGTGCCAGCAGTCCCAGTGGAGAGACCCAGTACTTC. It codes for CASSPSGETQYF.

The chain recombines TRBV10-2 with TRBJ2-7; 9 bases align to TRBD1. Germline lookup yields CDR1 WSHSY and CDR2 SAAADI. J lost 2 bases, V lost 2 bases, and 4 bases had no gene match. The CDR3 runs to 15 residues. The CDR3 sequence is CASSEIQGATYEQYF. The CDR3 DNA reads TGCGCCAGCAGTGAGATACAGGGGGCGACCTACGAGCAGTACTTC.

The J gene is TRBJ2-7, the V gene TRBV28, with TRBD2 as a possible D gene (6 bases). CDR3 size: 14 residues. In germline, CDR1 is MDHEN, CDR2 SYDVKM. The V end lost 4 bases, the J end lost 7 bases, and 17 bases lay between the germline ends. The CDR3 DNA follows: TGTGCCAGCAGTTCCCGGGACGGCGGAGGGGAGCAGTACTTC. The encoded protein is CASSSRDGGGEQYF.

The J gene is TRBJ1-1, the V gene TRBV2, with 11 positions matching TRBD1. This CDR3 has 19 amino acids. J lost 0 bases, V lost 0 bases, and 9 bases had no gene match. Germline V gives CDR1 SNHLY, CDR2 FYNNEI. CDR3 sequence (DNA): TGTGCCAGCAGTGAAGCGCTTTTGGGACAGGGGGGAATGAACACTGAAGCTTTCTTT. Its translation is CASSEALLGQGGMNTEAFF.

This clone appeared once. The chain is built from TRBV3-1 (or the pseudogene TRBV3-2) and TRBJ2-1; a weak D match, TRBD2 (5 bases). The CDR3 consists of 15 residues. Trimming removed 3 bases from V and 0 bases from J, with 9 bases in between. Germline V gene lookup returns CDR1 LGHDT and CDR2 YNNKEL (reference sequence). CDR3 bases: TGTGCCAGCAGCCAGAGGAGGAGCTCCTACAATGAGCAGTTCTTC. It codes for CASSQRRSSYNEQFF.

The chain uses TRBV29-1 and TRBJ1-1; D is perhaps TRBD1 (6 bases). V was trimmed by 6 bases and J by 8 bases, leaving 16 bases between them. Germline V lookup: CDR1 SQVTM, CDR2 ANQGSEA. The CDR3 runs 12 residues. The CDR3 region has the DNA TGCAGCGTGGCCTCAGGGGCCTCAGAAGCTTTCTTT. Translated: CSVASGASEAFF.

The rearrangement links TRBV28 to TRBJ2-7; 7 bases are a match to TRBD2. CDR1 MDHEN and CDR2 SYDVKM come from the germline V gene. V shed 7 bases and J 2 bases; nucleotides not matched to a gene: 14. The CDR3 spans 16 residues. The CDR3 DNA reads TGTGCCAGCAAATCCACTTGGGGGGAGGGCCCCTACGAGCAGTACTTC. Its protein is CASKSTWGEGPYEQYF. Full variable domain (rest looked up from reference TRBV28 and TRBJ2-7): DVKVTQSSRYLVKRTGEKVFLECVQDMDHENMFWYRQDPGLGLRLIYFSYDVKMKEKGDIPEGYSVSREKKERFSLILESASTNQTSMYLCASKSTWGEGPYEQYFGPGTRLTVT.

The rearrangement joins TRBV6-1 to TRBJ2-7; D remains ambiguous. Germline CDR1 MNHNS, CDR2 SASEGT. V shed 3 bases and J shed 0 bases, with 6 bases lying between them. CDR3 length: 13 amino acids. Here the CDR3 reads CASSEPGSYEQYF. In DNA form, the CDR3 reads TGTGCCAGCAGTGAGCCAGGCTCCTACGAGCAGTACTTC.

The CDR3 sequence is CASSIQIEAFF. CDR3 sequence (DNA): TGTGCCAGCAGTATACAGATTGAAGCTTTCTTT. The V call is TRBV12-3 or TRBV12-4, the J call TRBJ1-1; D is unclear. The CDR3 totals 11 residues. V lost 5 bases to trimming and J lost 7 bases, with 8 bases between them.

The chain combines TRBV5-1 with TRBJ2-2, with TRBD1 matching over 8 bases. The CDR3 consists of 15 residues. Losses at the gene ends were 4 bases for V and 5 bases for J; bases not matched to a gene: 7. The germline CDR1 and CDR2 sequences are SGHRS and YFSETQ. This CDR3 reads CASSQGAGTTGELFF. The CDR3 coding sequence is TGCGCCAGCAGCCAGGGGGCAGGGACTACCGGGGAGCTGTTTTTT. Complete variable domain (other parts from reference TRBV5-1 and TRBJ2-2): KAGVTQTPRYLIKTRGQQVTLSCSPISGHRSVSWYQQTPGQGLQFLFEYFSETQRNKGNFPGRFSGRQFSNSRSEMNVSTLELGDSALYLCASSQGAGTTGELFFGEGSRLTVL.

The chain combines TRBV10-3 with TRBJ2-1, with TRBD2 matching over 9 bases. This CDR3 spans 14 amino acids. The germline gives CDR1 ENHRY, CDR2 SYGVKD. The V and J ends lost 6 bases and 5 bases, in that order; junction bases with no gene match: 5. The CDR3 region is CAIRGTSLDNEQFF. In nucleotides, the CDR3 is TGTGCCATCAGAGGGACTAGCCTAGACAATGAGCAGTTCTTC.

The chain recombines TRBV10-2 with TRBJ2-3, with TRBD1 matching 8 bases. V trimming: 0 bases; J trimming: 4 bases; junction bases outside the gene matches: 6. Germline CDR1 and CDR2: WSHSY and SAAADI. The CDR3 length is 16 residues. CDR3 protein: CASSESDTGGPDTQYF. The DNA of the CDR3 is TGCGCCAGCAGTGAGTCTGACACAGGGGGACCAGATACGCAGTATTTT.

The CDR3 protein is CASSLGGNYGYTF. The CDR3, as DNA: TGTGCCAGCAGCTTAGGCGGAAACTATGGCTACACCTTC. The rearrangement uses TRBV7-8 and TRBJ1-2; D is unresolved. Germline V CDR1 and CDR2: SGHVS, FQNEAQ. V was clipped by 1 base and J by 2 bases, with 5 bases between them. The CDR3 covers 13 residues. Combining the CDR3 with reference TRBV7-8 and TRBJ1-2 gives the whole variable domain GAGVSQSPRYKVAKRGQDVALRCDPISGHVSLFWYQQALGQGPEFLTYFQNEAQLDKSGLPSDRFFAERPEGSVSTLKIQRTQQEDSAVYLCASSLGGNYGYTFGSGTRLTVV.

The genes are TRBV6-1 and TRBJ1-1; D gene unclear. The CDR3 is 13 residues long. Trimming stripped 3 bases from V and 1 base from J, with 6 bases between. CDR1 is MNHNS and CDR2 is SASEGT in the germline V gene. The CDR3 is CASSDRRNTEAFF. The CDR3 DNA sequence: TGTGCCAGCAGTGATCGGAGGAACACTGAAGCTTTCTTT.

The chain employs TRBV5-1 and TRBJ2-7; TRBD2 matches 7 bases. Germline V gene lookup returns CDR1 SGHRS and CDR2 YFSETQ. CDR3 size: 17 residues. V was pared by 0 bases and J by 0 bases, with 9 bases of the junction left unmatched. The CDR3 reads CASSLAGMASGSYEQYF. CDR3 bases: TGCGCCAGCAGCTTGGCCGGAATGGCTAGCGGCTCCTACGAGCAGTACTTC.

This clone was picked up one time. The J gene is TRBJ2-5, the V gene TRBV5-6; a weak D match, TRBD1 (6 bases). Between the trimmed V and J ends, which lost 0 bases and 12 bases, there was a span of 9 bases. CDR3 length equals 11 residues. Germline lookup yields CDR1 SGHDT and CDR2 YYEEEE. CDR3 protein: CASSLGQAEYF. The CDR3 DNA sequence: TGTGCCAGCAGCTTGGGACAGGCTGAGTACTTC.

The chain combines TRBV6-6 with TRBJ1-5, with 9 nucleotides matching TRBD1. CDR1 is MNHNY, CDR2 SVGAGI, per germline (reference sequence). V was pared by 5 bases and J by 3 bases, with 8 bases of the junction left unmatched. CDR3 length equals 16 residues. The DNA for the CDR3 is TGTGCCAGCAGTGCACCGGGACAGGGCTTCAATCAGCCCCAGCATTTT. This sequence encodes CASSAPGQGFNQPQHF.

This clone appeared a few times. The chain's CDR3 is CASSIGSGGADLWFF. The CDR3, as DNA: TGTGCCAGTAGTATCGGGAGCGGGGGGGCCGACCTATGGTTCTTC. This rearrangement joins TRBV19 to TRBJ2-1, with 10 bases matching TRBD2. V shed 3 bases, J shed 15 bases, and the junction held 14 bases outside the gene matches. The CDR3 is made up of 15 amino acids. CDR1 is LNHDA, CDR2 SQIVND, per germline (reference sequence).

This rearrangement joins TRBV5-5 to TRBJ1-4, with TRBD1 matching 7 bases. The CDR3 contains 14 residues. Germline V gene data show CDR1 as SGHKS and CDR2 as YYEKEE (reference sequence). With V trimmed by 4 bases and J by 8 bases, 8 bases remained unmatched. The CDR3 region has the DNA TGTGCCAGCAGCCCCCGGGACAGTTGGGAAAAACTGTTTTTT. This encodes CASSPRDSWEKLFF. Based on the CDR3 plus reference TRBV5-5 and TRBJ1-4, the full variable domain is DAGVTQSPTHLIKTRGQQVTLRCSPISGHKSVSWYQQVLGQGPQFIFQYYEKEERGRGNFPDRFSARQFPNYSSELNVNALLLGDSALYLCASSPRDSWEKLFFGSGTQLSVL.

The CDR3 coding sequence is TGCAGCGCCGGGACTAGCGGGATGGGTGAGCAGTTCTTC. Its protein product is CSAGTSGMGEQFF. J is TRBJ2-1 and V is TRBV29-1, with 13 bases aligning to TRBD2. Trimming at V came to 7 bases and at J to 9 bases, leaving 6 bases not matched to a gene. Germline V CDR1 and CDR2: SQVTM, ANQGSEA. This CDR3 contains 13 residues.

This chain uses TRBV10-3 with TRBJ2-1, with TRBD2 matching 8 bases. This CDR3 has 16 residues. V shed 6 bases and J 7 bases; nucleotides not matched to a gene: 14. Germline values: CDR1 ENHRY, CDR2 SYGVKD. CDR3 in amino acids: CAIRKTGLAVTNEQFF. CDR3 coding DNA: TGTGCCATCAGAAAAACTGGACTAGCCGTAACGAATGAGCAGTTCTTC.

The gene calls are TRBV5-1 and TRBJ2-3; TRBD2 is a possible D gene (5 bases). Trimming took 4 bases from V and 2 from J, leaving 23 bases between them. CDR1 SGHRS and CDR2 YFSETQ come from the germline V gene. CDR3 length: 18 residues. DNA for the CDR3: TGCGCCAGCAGCCTGGGCGGTCTACTAGTGGCTGACACAGATACGCAGTATTTT. Translating gives CASSLGGLLVADTDTQYF.

V and J are TRBV9 and TRBJ2-1; maybe TRBD1 (5 bases). Trimming shortened V by 0 bases and J by 10 bases, and 11 bases separated the two germline ends. Germline CDR1 reads SGDLS; CDR2 reads YYNGEE. This CDR3 comprises 13 residues. The CDR3 DNA is TGTGCCAGCAGCGTAGTAACTACAGGCGAGCAGTTCTTC. This sequence encodes CASSVVTTGEQFF.

The J gene is TRBJ2-3, the V gene TRBV7-6, with 9 nucleotides matching TRBD1. V lost 5 bases to trimming and J lost 1 base; unmatched junction nucleotides: 4. CDR1 is SGHVS, CDR2 FNYEAQ, per germline. The CDR3 runs to 15 residues. CDR3 DNA sequence: TGTGCCAGCAGCACCGGACAGGGGCGCACAGATACGCAGTATTTT. Its protein product is CASSTGQGRTDTQYF.

The chain links TRBV19 to TRBJ2-5, with 12 bases matching TRBD2. Germline V gives CDR1 LNHDA, CDR2 SQIVND (reference sequence). The J segment lost 2 bases and the V segment lost 5 bases, leaving 3 bases of the junction unmatched. The CDR3 has 15 amino acids. The CDR3 DNA reads as TGTGCCAGTAGTTCGCTAGCGGGAGGGCAAGAGACCCAGTACTTC. This translates into CASSSLAGGQETQYF.